The source of this T cell receptor (beta chain) is a study of somatic mutations in cytotoxic T cells in rheumatoid arthritis. This CDR3 comprises 13 residues. Per germline, CDR1 SGDLS and CDR2 YYNGEE. V lost 4 bases to trimming and J lost 0 bases, with 6 bases between them. Assay used: immunoSEQ multiplex PCR; TCRdb lists only in-frame clones, some missing. The sample contains roughly 20,000 clones, around 86% of which appear only once. Specimen: CD8+ T cells sorted from blood. This chain connects TRBV9 to TRBJ2-3; no firm D call. This clonotype originated in an adult with rheumatoid arthritis. The CDR3 sequence: CASSPDSTDTQYF. CDR3 sequence (DNA): TGTGCCAGCAGCCCAGACAGCACAGATACGCAGTATTTT. Complete variable domain (other parts from reference TRBV9 and TRBJ2-3): DSGVTQTPKHLITATGQRVTLRCSPRSGDLSVYWYQQSLDQGLQFLIQYYNGEERAKGNILERFSAQQFPDLHSELNLSSLELGDSALYFCASSPDSTDTQYFGPGTRLTVL.